The T cell receptor beta chain described here comes from a study of regulatory dendritic cells for organ transplantation. The repertoire was sequenced with immunoSEQ multiplex PCR; TCRdb's copy has only in-frame clones and lacks some. The repertoire consists of 34,000 or so clones, with less than 90% occurring once and the leading ten covering under 0.075%. Comment on this clone: Its antigen is unknown.

Study results and caveats: Memory CD8+ clonal expansion seemed more limited with regulatory than mature dendritic cells. Naive CD4+ and CD8+ repertoires were highly diverse; memory CD8+ was most oligoclonal.

The ends lost 1 base at V and 7 bases at J; junction bases unmatched: 11. In germline, CDR1 is SGHRS, CDR2 YFSETQ. CDR3 length: 17 residues. The V call is TRBV5-1, the J call TRBJ2-2; 9 bases line up with TRBD2. The specimen was naive CD4+ T cells from blood. Subset here: CD45RA+ naive T cells. This sequence was found in a human donor in good health. In nucleotides, the CDR3 is TGCGCCAGCAGCTTGTTATTTAGCGGGAGAAAGGTCGGGGAGCTGTTTTTT. This sequence encodes CASSLLFSGRKVGELFF.